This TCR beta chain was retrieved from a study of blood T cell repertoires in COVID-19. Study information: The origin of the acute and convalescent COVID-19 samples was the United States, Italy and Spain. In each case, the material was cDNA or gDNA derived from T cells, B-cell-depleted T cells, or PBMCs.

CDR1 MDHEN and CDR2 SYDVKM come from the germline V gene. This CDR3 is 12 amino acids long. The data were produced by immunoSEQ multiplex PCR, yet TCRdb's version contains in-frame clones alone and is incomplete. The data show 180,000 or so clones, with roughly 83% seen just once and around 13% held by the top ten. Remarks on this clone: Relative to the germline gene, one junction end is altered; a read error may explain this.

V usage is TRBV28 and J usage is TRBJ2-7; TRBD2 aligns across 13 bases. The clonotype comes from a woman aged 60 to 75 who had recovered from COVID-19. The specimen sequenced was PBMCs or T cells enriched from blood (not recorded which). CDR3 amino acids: CASSKTSGGSNF. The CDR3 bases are TGTGCCAGCAGTAAGACTAGCGGGGGGTCAAACTTC. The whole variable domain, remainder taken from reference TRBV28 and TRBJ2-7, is DVKVTQSSRYLVKRTGEKVFLECVQDMDHENMFWYRQDPGLGLRLIYFSYDVKMKEKGDIPEGYSVSREKKERFSLILESASTNQTSMYLCASSKTSGGSNFGPGTRLTVT.